This TCR beta chain appears in the sequencing data of a study of blood T cell repertoires in COVID-19. Looking at the study overall: Acute and convalescent COVID-19 samples came from the United States, Italy and Spain. The analysed material was cDNA or gDNA that came from T cells, B-cell-depleted T cells, or PBMCs.

Under the authors' procedure: For nucleated cells, counts were estimated from reference gene primer amplification. Here immunoSEQ multiplex PCR was the method, and the copy in TCRdb shows in-frame clones only, minus some. The V and J calls and the clone size are those of that table, but D and trimming were determined from the DNA. The sample includes 130,000 to 150,000 clones, approximately 87% seen only once; the top ten take 8.5% to 9.5%. Germline CDR1 and CDR2: SGHVS and FQNEAQ. V was cut by 4 bases and J by 1 base, with 16 bases left in between. The CDR3 is made up of 16 amino acids. The genes are TRBV7-8 and TRBJ1-2; no reliable D call. Material for sequencing was peripheral blood. The clonotype originates from a woman aged 50 to 60 with active or convalescent COVID-19. CDR3 residues: CASSSRQRRFNYGYTF. CDR3 sequence (DNA): TGTGCCAGCAGCTCCCGCCAGAGGAGATTTAACTATGGCTACACCTTC.